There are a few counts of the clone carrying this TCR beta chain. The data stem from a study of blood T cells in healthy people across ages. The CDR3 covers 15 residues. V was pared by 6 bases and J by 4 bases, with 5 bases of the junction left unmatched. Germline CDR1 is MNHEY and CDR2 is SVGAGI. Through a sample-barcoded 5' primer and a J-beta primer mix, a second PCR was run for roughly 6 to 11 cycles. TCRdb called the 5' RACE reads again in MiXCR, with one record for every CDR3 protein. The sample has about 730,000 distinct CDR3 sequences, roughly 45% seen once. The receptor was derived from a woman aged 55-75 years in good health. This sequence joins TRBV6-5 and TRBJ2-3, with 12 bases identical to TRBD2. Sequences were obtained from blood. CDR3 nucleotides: TGTGCCAGCAGACTCGGACTAGCGGGACCAGATACGCAGTATTTT. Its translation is CASRLGLAGPDTQYF.